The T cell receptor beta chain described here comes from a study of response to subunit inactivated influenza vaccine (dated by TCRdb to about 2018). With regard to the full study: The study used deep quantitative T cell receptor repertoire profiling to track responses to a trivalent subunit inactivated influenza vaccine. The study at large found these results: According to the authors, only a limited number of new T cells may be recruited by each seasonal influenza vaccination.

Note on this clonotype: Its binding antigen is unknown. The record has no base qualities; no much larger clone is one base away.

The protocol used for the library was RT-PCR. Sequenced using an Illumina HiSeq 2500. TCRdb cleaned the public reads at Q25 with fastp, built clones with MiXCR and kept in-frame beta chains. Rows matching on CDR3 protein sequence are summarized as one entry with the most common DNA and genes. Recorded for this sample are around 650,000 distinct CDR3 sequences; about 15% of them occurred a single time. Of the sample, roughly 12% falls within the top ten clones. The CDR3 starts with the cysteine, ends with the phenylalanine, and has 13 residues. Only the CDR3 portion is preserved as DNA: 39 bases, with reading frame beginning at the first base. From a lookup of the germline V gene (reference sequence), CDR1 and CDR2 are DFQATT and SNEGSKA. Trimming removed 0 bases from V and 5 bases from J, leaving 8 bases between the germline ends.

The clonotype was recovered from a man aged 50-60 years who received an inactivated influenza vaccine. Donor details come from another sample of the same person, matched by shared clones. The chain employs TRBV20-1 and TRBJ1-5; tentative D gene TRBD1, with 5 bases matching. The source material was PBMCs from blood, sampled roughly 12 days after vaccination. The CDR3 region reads CSARDSGYQPQHF. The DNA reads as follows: TGCAGTGCTAGAGATTCAGGGTATCAGCCCCAGCATTTT.